This is a list of T cell receptor beta chains from one sample in a study of blood T cell repertoires in COVID-19. Only in-frame clones appear in the TCRdb table, and some are missing; sequencing was by immunoSEQ multiplex PCR. The data show 150,000 to 200,000 clones, 76% seen once. The sample comprised PBMCs or T cells enriched from blood (not recorded which). The receptors shown here come from a woman aged 45 to 65 with acute COVID-19. Both conserved end residues are part of each CDR3. Each record gives: V gene, clone size, D gene, J gene, CDR3 DNA, CDR3 protein. The D gene is left open where the match is weak. The size field is filled for only some rows; it gives once, few, many or a size class.

TRBV5-1	few	TRBD1	TRBJ2-2	TGCGCCAGCAGCCGATGGGACAGGAACACCGGGGAGCTGTTTTTT	CASSRWDRNTGELFF
TRBV30	NA	NA	TRBJ1-1	TGTGCCTGGAGTGTACTAGGGACTACTAACACTGAAGCTTTCTTT	CAWSVLGTTNTEAFF
TRBV6-4	NA	TRBD1	TRBJ1-2	TGTGCCAGCAGTCCGGGACAGTCGTCTAACTATGGCTACACCTTC	CASSPGQSSNYGYTF
TRBV27	NA	NA	TRBJ1-5	TGTGCCAGCAGGCGGGGGGGGCAGAATAGCAATCAGCCCCAGCATTTT	CASRRGGQNSNQPQHF
TRBV15	once	NA	TRBJ2-2	TGTGCCACCGGGGGGTTACAGGGGACGGAGCTGTTTTTT	CATGGLQGTELFF
TRBV4-2	NA	TRBD2	TRBJ2-1	TGTGCCAGCAGCCAAGCTAGCGGGGGGGCCGATGAGCAGTTCTTC	CASSQASGGADEQFF
TRBV20-1	NA	TRBD1	TRBJ2-3	TGCAGTGCTCCGGACCGGACAGGGGAGTATTTT	CSAPDRTGEYF
TRBV7-8	NA	TRBD1	TRBJ2-1	TGTGCCAGCAGCCCCGGACAGGCCTCCTACAATGAGCAGTTCTTC	CASSPGQASYNEQFF
TRBV9	NA	NA	TRBJ2-4	TGTGCCAGCAGCGCAGCCTCGGGGGGCCTACAAAACATTCAGTACTTC	CASSAASGGLQNIQYF
TRBV5-6	NA	NA	TRBJ1-2	TGTGCCAGCAGCTCCAGGGGCTATGGCTACACCTTC	CASSSRGYGYTF
TRBV24-1	NA	NA	TRBJ1-1	TGTGCCACCAGTTCCCCGGCGGAGAACACTGAAGCTTTCTTT	CATSSPAENTEAFF
TRBV27	NA	TRBD1	TRBJ1-1	TGTGCCAGCAGTCCGCTGGGGACAGGGGAGACTGAAGCTTTCTTT	CASSPLGTGETEAFF
TRBV27	NA	TRBD2	TRBJ2-2	TGTGCCAGCAGTTTCCGACTAGCGGGGGGGCGTCGCACCGGGGAGCTGTTTTTT	CASSFRLAGGRRTGELFF
TRBV3-1/TRBV3-2	few	TRBD1	TRBJ2-1	TGTGCCAGCAGCCAACCACGGGACAGCCACAATGAGCAGTTCTTC	CASSQPRDSHNEQFF
TRBV28	NA	NA	TRBJ1-3	TGTGCCAGCGGAGTACAGGGACACACCATATATTTT	CASGVQGHTIYF
TRBV7-9	few	NA	TRBJ1-1	TGTGCCAGCAGCACCAGTATGAACACTGAAGCTTTCTTT	CASSTSMNTEAFF
TRBV5-4	NA	TRBD1	TRBJ2-3	TGTGCCAGCAGCTTGGGGGACAGGAAACCCACAGATACGCAGTATTTT	CASSLGDRKPTDTQYF
TRBV7-3	NA	TRBD1	TRBJ1-1	TGTGCCAGCAGTCTACAGGGGGCGGGCACTGAAGCTTTCTTT	CASSLQGAGTEAFF
TRBV18	NA	NA	TRBJ2-5	TGTGCCAGCTCACCACTCCCTAGGGGACATGGGGAGACCCAGTACTTC	CASSPLPRGHGETQYF
TRBV6-4	few	NA	TRBJ1-1	TGTGCCAGCAGTGACACCTGGCAGATGAACACTGAAGCTTTCTTT	CASSDTWQMNTEAFF
TRBV5-1	NA	NA	TRBJ2-5	TGCGCCAGCAGCTTGGAAGGCGAACCCGGGGAGACCCAGTACTTC	CASSLEGEPGETQYF
TRBV24-1	NA	NA	TRBJ2-1	TGTGCCACCAGACAGGGTAGCCACAATGAGCAGTTCTTC	CATRQGSHNEQFF
TRBV7-8	NA	TRBD2	TRBJ2-5	TGTGCCAGCAGCCCCCCCGAAGGGGCGGGGGGAGAGACCCAGTACTTC	CASSPPEGAGGETQYF
TRBV12-5	once	TRBD1	TRBJ1-1	TGTGCTAGTGGTCCGCACCAGGGGGCAGGCGGGAACACTGAAGCTTTCTTT	CASGPHQGAGGNTEAFF
TRBV4-3	NA	NA	TRBJ1-2	TGCGCCAGCAGCCAAGAATGGGGAGACACTTCCTATGGCTACACCTTC	CASSQEWGDTSYGYTF
TRBV3-1/TRBV3-2	NA	NA	TRBJ2-5	TGTGCCAGCAGCCAAGAAGGTGGGACAATGATTGAGACCCAGTACTTC	CASSQEGGTMIETQYF
TRBV28	NA	NA	TRBJ1-2	TGTGCCAGCAGACAAGAGGGCTTCTATGGCTACACCTTC	CASRQEGFYGYTF
TRBV5-5	NA	NA	TRBJ1-1	TGTGCCAGCAGCTTGGCGGCGGGGAGTGAAGCTTTCTTT	CASSLAAGSEAFF
TRBV19	NA	NA	TRBJ1-1	TGTGCCAGTAGTAGATTGAAGGGGGTCTGGAACACTGAAGCTTTCTTT	CASSRLKGVWNTEAFF
TRBV7-2	NA	NA	TRBJ2-2	TGTGCCAGCAGAGCGACAGCGAACACCGGGGAGCTGTTTTTT	CASRATANTGELFF
TRBV19	NA	TRBD1	TRBJ2-2	TGTGCCACTTCCCAGGGACAGCAGTTTTGGGAAGCCGGGGAGCTGTTTTTT	CATSQGQQFWEAGELFF
TRBV6-1	few	TRBD1	TRBJ1-1	TGTGCCAGCAGTGAAGAATTTGGAATAGGGCAGGGGGTCGGGATCACTGAAGCTTTCTTT	CASSEEFGIGQGVGITEAFF
TRBV21-1	NA	NA	TRBJ1-4	TGTGCCAGCAGCAAAGGTTATGATGAAAAACTGTTTTTT	CASSKGYDEKLFF
TRBV5-1	NA	NA	TRBJ2-6	TGCGCCAGCACCTCTTTGGGACAACCCGGGGCCAACGTCCTGACTTTC	CASTSLGQPGANVLTF
TRBV30	NA	TRBD1	TRBJ2-5	TGTGCCTGGAGTGCGGGACAGGGCAAAGAGACCCAGTACTTC	CAWSAGQGKETQYF
TRBV7-2	NA	TRBD2	TRBJ2-5	TGTGCCAGCAGCCCGTGGGCGGGGGGCAGGGAGACCCAGTACTTC	CASSPWAGGRETQYF
TRBV5-1	NA	NA	TRBJ2-4	TGCGCCAGCAGCCCAACTGTCCTAGCCAAAAACATTCAGTACTTC	CASSPTVLAKNIQYF
TRBV11-2	NA	NA	TRBJ1-4	TGTGCCAGCAGCTTATCGGTCAGGGGAACGGCTAATGAAAAACTGTTTTTT	CASSLSVRGTANEKLFF
TRBV9	NA	NA	TRBJ2-2	TGTGCCAGCAGCGCTGGCGGCGGGTTCTGGACCGGGGAGCTGTTTTTT	CASSAGGGFWTGELFF
TRBV28	NA	NA	TRBJ1-6	TGTGCCAGCAGTTTGGCAGGGCTAAGTTCACCCCTCCACTTT	CASSLAGLSSPLHF
TRBV2	NA	TRBD1	TRBJ1-6	TGTGCCAGCAGTCAGGACAGGGGGCTAGGTTCACCCCTCCACTTT	CASSQDRGLGSPLHF
TRBV5-1	NA	TRBD1	TRBJ2-2	TGCGCCAGCAGCCCTAGGACAGGCTCTACCGGGGAGCTGTTTTTT	CASSPRTGSTGELFF
TRBV12-3/TRBV12-4	once	NA	TRBJ1-1	TGTGCCAGCAGTTTATCAGGGCGTCGGGAAGCTTTCTTT	CASSLSGRREAFF
TRBV28	few	TRBD1	TRBJ2-3	TGTGCCAGCAGCCAGACCGGGACAGGGGGGGATACGCAGTATTTT	CASSQTGTGGDTQYF
TRBV6-5	NA	NA	TRBJ1-5	TGTGCCAGCGCCCGCGGGCCTTTAAATCAGCCCCAGCATTTT	CASARGPLNQPQHF
TRBV7-8	once	NA	TRBJ1-2	TGTGCCAGCAGCTTAGCGATAGTCCGGCAGGGGTCTGGCTACACCTTC	CASSLAIVRQGSGYTF
TRBV5-8	NA	TRBD2	TRBJ2-1	TGTGCCAGCAGCTCGACACTTAGCGGGGGGGCCCGTCAGCAGTTCTTC	CASSSTLSGGARQQFF
TRBV29-1	NA	TRBD1	TRBJ1-2	TGCAGCTCGGGGGACAGGGCCTATGGCTACACCTTC	CSSGDRAYGYTF
TRBV13	NA	NA	TRBJ2-1	TGTGCCAGCAGCCTATTAGGGGGATCGCCCTACAATGAGCAGTTCTTC	CASSLLGGSPYNEQFF
TRBV6-2/TRBV6-3	NA	NA	TRBJ1-2	TGTGCCAGCAGCCCCCCCCCTTTAAGAGGTGGCTACACCTTC	CASSPPPLRGGYTF
TRBV5-5	NA	TRBD1	TRBJ1-2	TGTGCCAGCAGCGTGCGACAGGGCCCCCTCTATGGCTACACCTTC	CASSVRQGPLYGYTF
TRBV5-1	NA	TRBD1	TRBJ1-1	TGCGCCAGCAGCGCTAAACAGGGGTATGGCACTGAAGCTTTCTTT	CASSAKQGYGTEAFF
TRBV4-2	NA	NA	TRBJ1-5	TGTGCCAGCAGCCAAGGGGGAGCTGGGCAGCCCCAGCATTTT	CASSQGGAGQPQHF
TRBV5-5	NA	TRBD1	TRBJ1-2	TGTGCCAGCAGCTTGGAAGGGGGACAGGGCACGTTTGGCTACACCTTC	CASSLEGGQGTFGYTF
TRBV4-2	NA	TRBD2	TRBJ2-2	TGTGCCAGCAGCCGCCGACTAGCGGGGGGGGCCGGGGAGCTGTTTTTT	CASSRRLAGGAGELFF